Listed below are T cell receptor beta chains from one sample, sequenced in a study of blood T cell repertoires in COVID-19. Repertoires were generated with immunoSEQ multiplex PCR, while TCRdb's copy carries only in-frame clones and drops some. The sample records about 96,000 clones, roughly 83% being singletons. Material: peripheral blood. The receptors were gathered from an older woman with acute or convalescent COVID-19. Each CDR3 is given with its conserved first and last residue. A D gene is named only where the DNA matches it firmly. Clone size is not always given. Where it is, it says once, few, many or a class for expanded clones.

-	TRBJ1-5	TRBD1	TRBV4-2	TGTGCCAGCAGCCAGCAAACAGGGGGCTCGGCGGGCAATCAGCCCCAGCATTTT	CASSQQTGGSAGNQPQHF
-	TRBJ2-5	TRBD2	TRBV7-2	TGTGCCAGCAGCCCGCAAGGCTTAGCGGGGGGGCCTCCCCAAGAGACCCAGTACTTC	CASSPQGLAGGPPQETQYF
-	TRBJ2-7	TRBD1	TRBV18	TGTGCCAGCTCATCGACAGGGGATGTCTACTACGAGCAGTACTTC	CASSSTGDVYYEQYF
-	TRBJ1-2	-	TRBV2	TGTGCCAGCAGTTTACAGGGAAACGGCTACACCTTC	CASSLQGNGYTF
-	TRBJ2-2	TRBD1	TRBV4-1	TGCGCCAGCAGCCAAGTCGGACAGGCCAGGAACACCGGGGAGCTGTTTTTT	CASSQVGQARNTGELFF
-	TRBJ1-2	-	TRBV30	TGTGCCTGGAGTCCCCAGGGGTACTATGGCTACACCTTC	CAWSPQGYYGYTF
few	TRBJ1-3	-	TRBV2	TGTGCCAGCAGTGAAAACAGGGCCTCTGGAAACACCATATATTTT	CASSENRASGNTIYF
-	TRBJ1-2	-	TRBV5-1	TGCGCCAGCAGCCCCTTCGGAGGAGCAGCTAACTATGGCTACACCTTC	CASSPFGGAANYGYTF
-	TRBJ2-3	-	TRBV6-5	TGTGCCAGCCGTTACGGGGGCTTAACAGATACGCAGTATTTT	CASRYGGLTDTQYF
once	TRBJ2-3	-	TRBV11-1	TGTGCCAGCAGCTTTGGGGCCGGGGATACGCAGTATTTT	CASSFGAGDTQYF
once	TRBJ1-1	-	TRBV12-3/TRBV12-4	TGTGCCAGCAGTCCAGGGGCCACTGAAGCTTTCTTT	CASSPGATEAFF
-	TRBJ1-3	TRBD1	TRBV5-5	TGTGCCAGCAGCCCGGGGACAGACTCTGGAAACACCATATATTTT	CASSPGTDSGNTIYF
-	TRBJ2-3	TRBD2	TRBV5-6	TGTGCCAGCAGTCTCACCCGGCTAGCGGCTAGCACAGATACGCAGTATTTT	CASSLTRLAASTDTQYF
-	TRBJ2-4	-	TRBV28	TGTGCCAGCAGCAACTCCGGGACATTTAAAAACATTCAGTACTTC	CASSNSGTFKNIQYF
-	TRBJ1-1	-	TRBV3-1/TRBV3-2	TGTGCCAGCAGCCAAGAAGTTTCGGCCCTCGGAGGAGCTTTCTTT	CASSQEVSALGGAFF
few	TRBJ1-1	TRBD1	TRBV11-2	TGTGCCAGCAGCACCTACAGGGGGCGGGCGAACACTGAAGCTTTCTTT	CASSTYRGRANTEAFF
-	TRBJ1-1	-	TRBV11-2	TGTGCCAGCAGCGTTGAGGGAGGCACTGAAGCTTTCTTT	CASSVEGGTEAFF
once	TRBJ2-3	-	TRBV2	TGTGCCAGCAGCTACATAGCCCGGACAGATACGCAGTATTTT	CASSYIARTDTQYF
-	TRBJ1-5	-	TRBV5-1	TGCGCCAGCAGCTTCGGACAGAATCAGCCCCAGCATTTT	CASSFGQNQPQHF
-	TRBJ2-7	TRBD2	TRBV10-3	TGTGCCATCAGTGAACCAGCGGGGGTGACTATCTACGAGCAGTACTTC	CAISEPAGVTIYEQYF
-	TRBJ1-1	TRBD1	TRBV15	TGTGCCACCAGCAGGTTCAGGACAGGGGCGATTGAAGCTTTCTTT	CATSRFRTGAIEAFF
-	TRBJ2-5	TRBD1	TRBV10-3	TGTGCCATCAGTCCGGAGACAGGGTCCGAGACCCAGTACTTC	CAISPETGSETQYF
-	TRBJ2-5	-	TRBV11-3	TGTGCCAGCAGCCCCCGGTTCGGCGGAGAGACCCAGTACTTC	CASSPRFGGETQYF
-	TRBJ2-7	TRBD1	TRBV19	TGTGCCAGTAGTATAGCTGACAGGGCCGACGAGCAGTACTTC	CASSIADRADEQYF
once	TRBJ1-6	-	TRBV5-6	TGTGCCAGCAGCATAGACAGATTCTCCTATAATTCACCCCTCCACTTT	CASSIDRFSYNSPLHF
-	TRBJ1-3	TRBD1	TRBV5-1	TGCGCCAGCAGCATCGGACAGGGGGACACCATATATTTT	CASSIGQGDTIYF
few	TRBJ1-5	-	TRBV21-1	TGTGCCAGCAGCAAAGGAGGGGGGGGCGCGGGCAATCAGCCCCAGCATTTT	CASSKGGGGAGNQPQHF
-	TRBJ1-1	TRBD1	TRBV13	TGTGCCAGCAGTTCCCGAAGGGGGCCACGGTCTGAAGCTTTCTTT	CASSSRRGPRSEAFF
-	TRBJ1-5	-	TRBV27	TGTGCCAGCAGTTTGTTCAGGGGACAGCCCCAGCATTTT	CASSLFRGQPQHF
-	TRBJ1-4	-	TRBV28	TGTGCCAGCAGTTACAGGGAGTTTAATGAAAAACTGTTTTTT	CASSYREFNEKLFF
-	TRBJ2-1	-	TRBV19	TGTGCCAGTAGTATAGAAGGCAGGTCCCACAATGAGCAGTTCTTC	CASSIEGRSHNEQFF